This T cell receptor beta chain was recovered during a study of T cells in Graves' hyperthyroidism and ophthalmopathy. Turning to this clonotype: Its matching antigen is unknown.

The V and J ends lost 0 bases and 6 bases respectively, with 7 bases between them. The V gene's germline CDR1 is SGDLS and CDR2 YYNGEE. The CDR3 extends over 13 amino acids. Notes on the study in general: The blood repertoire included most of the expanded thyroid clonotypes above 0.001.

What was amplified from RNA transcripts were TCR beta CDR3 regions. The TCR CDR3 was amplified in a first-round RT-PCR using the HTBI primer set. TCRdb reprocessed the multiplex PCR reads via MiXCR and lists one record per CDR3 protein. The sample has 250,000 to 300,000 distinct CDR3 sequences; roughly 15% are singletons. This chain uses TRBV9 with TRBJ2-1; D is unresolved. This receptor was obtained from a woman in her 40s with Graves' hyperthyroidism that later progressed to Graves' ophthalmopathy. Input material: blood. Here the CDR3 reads CASSVDTINEQFF. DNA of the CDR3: TGTGCCAGCAGCGTAGACACGATCAATGAGCAGTTCTTC.